The TCR beta chain under discussion was sequenced for a study of human T cells and chemical hapten exposure (dated by TCRdb to about 2021). Concerning the study at large: For sensitization, 2% DPC in acetone was applied to a roughly 2 cm by roughly 2 cm area of upper inner arm skin. Libraries were pooled for sequencing, and per-sample TCR yields varied mainly because of small differences in library volumes within the pool. Patient blood was sampled pre-sensitization (week 0) and at 2, 6 and about 24 weeks after DPC sensitization. Throughout the approximately 26-week study period, patients were also given weekly therapeutic DPC doses on the scalp. Blood for TCR sequencing was provided by twenty-nine alopecia patients at one to four time points (pre-sensitization, 2, 6 and 24 weeks). Most of the patients in the cohort were female, and the cohort covered alopecia areata with under or over 50% scalp involvement, alopecia totalis and alopecia universalis. In alopecia patients, the study followed how the peripheral blood TCR repertoire changed in vivo over primary and secondary sensitization to diphenylcyclopropenone (DPC), a hapten. Patch testing was done on the upper back using Finn chambers containing 0.01% DPC, and results were scored after 6 days according to International Contact Dermatitis Research Group standards. Overall study outcomes, separate from this receptor: Repeated subsampling changed both the strength of the expansion versus patch-test correlation and the threshold at which the correlation became significant. Expanded TCRs formed significantly more large CDR3 similarity clusters than pre-sensitization or healthy control sets, consistent with antigen-driven responses. Because every patient had alopecia, a presumed autoimmune disease, the patients' immune response might differ from that of healthy individuals. The number of PT1 expanded TCRs positively correlated with patch test score, significant at thresholds 8, 16 and 32 but not 4. DPC sensitization did not change how many TCRs were above 1 in 1000 frequency, and no evidence was found of alterations in global repertoire structure.

Taken with the paper, the label for time point translates to: pre-sensitization, week 0. The treatment or condition label corresponds to: therapeutic diphenylcyclopropenone sensitization with weekly scalp DPC. Blood at each patch-test visit was drawn before the patch test was applied. Eligible patients were aged 18 to 70, diagnosed with alopecia, deemed suitable for DPC therapy, and excluded if pregnant. Total RNA was extracted from unfractionated whole blood collected in Tempus Blood RNA tubes. Library method: RACE. Sequencing used a NextSeq 500. During library preparation, unique molecular identifiers were attached to individual cDNA molecules so that TCRs could be counted quantitatively and reproducibly. From each blood RNA sample, both TCR alpha and TCR beta chains were sequenced. The study's processing was this. A median of about 100,000 TCRs per sample was observed, with a range of 23,224 to 690,600. V, J and CDR3 annotation of the TCR reads was carried out using the Decombinator software suite. For PS versus PT1 abundance plots, all samples were subsampled to the same number of TCRs (28,000). Expanded TCRs were defined as absent before sensitization and observed at least eight times at the 2-week time point. TCRdb trimmed public reads at Q25 via fastp, called clones via MiXCR and kept in-frame beta chains. Every entry covers one CDR3 protein and lists the most common genes and DNA from its rows. The authors' filters were not applied to this entry. This sample holds over 300,000 distinct CDR3 sequences; about 5.1% were observed only once. The ten most abundant clones make up 2% to 3% of the sample.

This clonotype was seen a handful of times. Its antigen has not been determined. No base-level quality is on record; no much larger clone is a single base apart. Spanning cysteine to phenylalanine, the CDR3 consists of 11 amino acids. The kept DNA is CDR3 alone, 33 bases in frame from the first base. Reading the germline V gene gives CDR1 MGHDK and CDR2 SYGVNS. V is pared back by 6 bases and J by 8 bases, with 10 bases lying between the germline termini. The receptor chain draws on TRBV25-1 and TRBJ1-1, with the D gene not confidently named. The sequenced sample was whole blood, obtained in connection with sensitization to the hapten diphenylcyclopropenone (DPC). This receptor was taken from a woman aged 50 to 60 with alopecia areata. Some clones in this sample may be carry-over from other donors' samples. The CDR3 protein: CASRVEHEAFF. The DNA reads as follows: TGTGCCAGCAGGGTTGAACACGAAGCTTTCTTT.